What follows describes a single T cell receptor (beta chain). Its matching antigen is unknown. The sample is drawn from a study of T cell responses to AZD1222 COVID-19 vaccine. Study-wide findings and caveats: Possibly, clonal diversity was underestimated; donors were largely white British and included more females. Repertoire sampling occurred only after the peak T cell response. Increased Spike-specific TCR breadth and depth were observed after two AZD1222 doses.

V was trimmed by 3 bases and J by 1 base, leaving 7 bases between them. Per the germline V gene, CDR1 is ENHRY and CDR2 is SYGVKD. The CDR3 loop spans 14 amino acids. Generated by immunoSEQ multiplex PCR, the TCRdb table keeps only in-frame clones and is missing some. This sample has fewer than 150,000 clones, with about nine tenths found just once. The genes are TRBV10-3 and TRBJ1-5; no clear D. The input for sequencing was peripheral blood, taken 28 days after the second AZD1222 dose. The sequence was collected from an adult who received the AZD1222 COVID-19 vaccine. In nucleotides, the CDR3 is TGTGCCATCAGTGATTGGGCGAGCAATCAGCCCCAGCATTTT. Protein sequence: CAISDWASNQPQHF.